This TCR beta chain was identified in a study of shared clonotypes between healthy human individuals (dated by TCRdb to 2018 to 2021). For the study in its entirety: A couple of women and a few men aged 18 to 49 years were included in the cohort. For each donor, three plates each were used for CD4 naive and CD4 memory, two plates were used for CD8 naive, and one plate was used for CD8 memory. Different laboratories and diverse techniques were used to prepare libraries and sequence TCR repertoires, to increase sequencing depth and limit assay-specific biases. Each donor's leukapheresis produced roughly between roughly 0.9 and 9 billion PBMCs. To estimate repertoire size and how much clonotype sharing occurs between individuals, the study deeply sequenced the blood TCR repertoires of several healthy adults.

The CDR3 goes from the cysteine to the phenylalanine over 13 residues. Only CDR3 DNA remains: 39 bases, in frame from the first base. V was cut back by 6 bases and J by 8 bases, leaving a gap of 14 bases between them. The germline V gene supplies CDR1 MDHEN and CDR2 SYDVKM. As concerns this clone: It lacks a known antigen. Per-base qualities were not stored, and no clone one base away is much larger.

TCR CDR3 regions were amplified from genomic DNA by multiplex PCR using the deep immunoSEQ assay. Extracted genomic DNA from each cell subset was spread evenly across all wells of several immunoSEQ 96-well plates, with each plate serving as a replicate. For sorted subsets, each replicate PCR was loaded with roughly 200 ng genomic DNA, equivalent to about 30,000 T cell genomes. Purified libraries were quantified with a Qubit 3.0 fluorometer, sized on a Bioanalyzer 2100, and re-quantified with the KAPA Library Quantification kit. Every immunoSEQ 96-well plate was sequenced on a dedicated single-read 150-cycle Illumina NextSeq 550 flow cell. In the original analysis: The immunoSEQ output contained only junctional sequences without quality scores, so filtering could not match that applied to full-length reads. Sequences were annotated with PyIR, a Python wrapper for IgBLAST v1.9, and V/J genes and CDR3 were assigned using IMGT germline references. Reads with weak V/J assignments (E-value above 1e-6), missing CDR3, stop codons, out-of-frame junctions, or ambiguous translated residues were removed. A V3J clonotype was defined by an identical inferred V gene, J gene, and CDR3 amino acid sequence. Percentage overlap between repertoires was calculated by dividing the number of shared unique clonotypes by the size of the smaller repertoire. Richness of each repertoire was evaluated using RTK rarefaction, the Chao1 estimator, and Recon v2.1 estimates of unobserved clonotypes. Generation probabilities for all TCRbeta clonotypes obtained by the gDNA method from a few donors were computed using OLGA. The source is immuneACCESS, and TCRdb retained only in-frame sequences with V and J called. Part of the clones is not carried over; for the studies checked, unresolved V genes explain less than half of this, and the remainder is unexplained. The V and J calls and the clone size are those of that table, but D and trimming were determined from the DNA. This sample gives around 1,900,000 clones in total; around 95% of them show up just once. The ten largest clones take up about 1.6% of the sample.

CD8 naive samples consisted of CD45RO-negative cells that were positively selected for CCR7, yielding a CD45RA+CCR7+ population without TemRA cells. The donors were healthy, HIV-negative adults with no recently reported acute infections or vaccinations. Only Caucasian adults living in Nashville, Tennessee, USA were represented among the donors. After blood collection by leukapheresis, PBMCs were isolated using Ficoll-Histopaque density gradient centrifugation and then cryopreserved in the vapor phase of liquid nitrogen. Analytical flow cytometry was used to check the purity and quantity of every magnetically sorted T cell population. From each sorted fraction, genomic DNA was isolated and quantified by UV absorbance on a Nanodrop 2000c. Study-wide findings and limitations: Rarefaction of sorted-subset datasets indicated incomplete sequencing despite the large sequencing depth. Based on pairwise subsampling, the degree of clonotype sharing among donors was expected to be affected by sequencing depth. Compared with non-shared clonotypes, clonotypes shared by all four sorted-subset donors had higher generation probabilities. The small number of donors limited the genetic and exposure-history diversity represented. Sampling was restricted to blood, and TCR repertoires in tissues likely differ from the TCR repertoires found in blood. Approximately 5% of naive CD4, approximately 3.7% of naive CD8, approximately 2% of memory CD4, and 0.35% to 0.5% of memory CD8 clonotypes were shared across several donors. Naive subsets generally had larger estimated clonotype richness than memory subsets.

The chain is encoded by TRBV28 joined to TRBJ2-1; the D gene assignment is ambiguous. Specimen: naive CD8+ T cells from PBMCs. Taken with the paper, the label for cell subset or site translates to: CD45RA+CCR7+. The receptor was derived from a man aged 18-30 years in good health. Some clones in this sample may be carry-over from other donors' samples. The nucleotides are TGTGCCAGCAGCTTGGACCTCGACGATGAGCAGTTCTTC. Translation gives CASSLDLDDEQFF. Where the CDR3 stops, the reference TRBV28 and TRBJ2-1 genes take over; the full variable domain is DVKVTQSSRYLVKRTGEKVFLECVQDMDHENMFWYRQDPGLGLRLIYFSYDVKMKEKGDIPEGYSVSREKKERFSLILESASTNQTSMYLCASSLDLDDEQFFGPGTRLTVL.